This T cell receptor beta chain was captured by sequencing in a study of cytomegalovirus exposure and HLA in healthy donors. Findings and limits, study-wide: In vitro confirmation showed a few CMV-associated chains to be CMV antigen specific. Being productive about 90% or about 30% of the time was typical of most TCR beta V segments in an earlier analysis. A list of roughly 180 TCR beta chains associated with cytomegalovirus was given.

Comments on this clone: Its target is unknown.

Both 60 Vbeta primers and 13 Jbeta primers went into the PCR. The authors' processing: A later analysis counted approximately 80 million unique TCR beta chains, around 10 million shared. Measured with immunoSEQ multiplex PCR; TCRdb has only the in-frame clones, and not every one. V and J calls and clone size are as listed in that table; D and trimming were resolved from the DNA. The sample consists of 90,000 to 120,000 clones, 81% of them appearing once. This CDR3 has 15 residues. CDR1 and CDR2 (germline): SGHTA, FQGTGA. V was trimmed by 1 base and J by 1 base, leaving 10 bases between them. Sequenced sample: PBMCs. The receptor was derived from a man between 25 and 39 years old in good health and CMV-seronegative. This chain joins TRBV7-3 and TRBJ1-1; a weak D match, TRBD1 (5 bases). CDR3 region: CASSLIGGANTEAFF. CDR3 coding DNA: TGTGCCAGCAGCTTAATAGGCGGGGCGAACACTGAAGCTTTCTTT.